The rows below give T cell receptor beta chains drawn from one sample of a study of T cells after somatic rescue of genetic block. The data were produced by immunoSEQ multiplex PCR, yet TCRdb's version contains in-frame clones alone and is incomplete. The sample shows tens of thousands of clones, approximately 90% of them seen only once. The sequencing input was peripheral blood mononuclear cells (PBMCs). The receptors come from a man aged 35-49 years. The CDR3 runs from the conserved cysteine through the conserved F or W. Each record gives: V gene, clone size, J gene, D gene, CDR3 protein, CDR3 DNA. A D gene is named only where the DNA matches it firmly. The size of a clone is reported for some rows only, either as once, few or many, or as a class for expanded clones.

TRBV10-3	.	TRBJ2-7	.	CAISESLVEQYF	TGTGCCATCAGTGAGTCCCTGGTAGAGCAGTACTTC
TRBV4-2	.	TRBJ2-4	.	CASSPQGGLAKNIQYF	TGTGCCAGCAGCCCTCAGGGGGGGCTAGCCAAAAACATTCAGTACTTC
TRBV7-9	once	TRBJ2-3	.	CASSLRGAALGDTQYF	TGTGCCAGCAGCCTCCGGGGGGCGGCGCTGGGAGATACGCAGTATTTT
TRBV1	.	TRBJ1-2	.	CTSSQTGDRAGNTF	TGCACCAGCAGCCAGACAGGGGATAGGGCAGGAAACACCTTC
TRBV6-1	.	TRBJ2-3	TRBD2	CASSEPGLVAYF	TGTGCCAGCAGTGAGCCGGGACTAGTTGCGTATTTT
TRBV19	.	TRBJ1-1	TRBD1	CASSEGQGYTEAFF	TGTGCCAGTAGTGAGGGACAGGGCTACACTGAAGCTTTCTTT
TRBV11-3	.	TRBJ2-2	TRBD1	CASSRQGSDTGELFF	TGTGCCAGCAGCAGACAGGGGAGCGACACCGGGGAGCTGTTTTTT
TRBV5-1	.	TRBJ2-3	TRBD1	CASSLAGQGGTDTQYF	TGCGCCAGCAGCTTGGCGGGACAGGGGGGCACAGATACGCAGTATTTT
TRBV5-1	.	TRBJ2-5	TRBD1	CASRSGQGAQETQYF	TGCGCCAGCAGGTCAGGACAGGGAGCCCAAGAGACCCAGTACTTC
TRBV18	.	TRBJ1-1	.	CASSLGQPEAFF	TGTGCCAGCTCACTTGGGCAGCCCGAAGCTTTCTTT
TRBV28	once	TRBJ2-7	TRBD2	CASSLKREPAEQYF	TGTGCCAGCAGTTTAAAGCGGGAGCCCGCGGAGCAGTACTTC
TRBV7-8	.	TRBJ1-4	.	CASSLGVLNEKLFF	TGTGCCAGCAGCTTAGGCGTGTTAAATGAAAAACTGTTTTTT
TRBV19	.	TRBJ1-2	TRBD1	CASSPFGRGHGYTF	TGTGCCAGTAGTCCCTTTGGCAGGGGGCATGGCTACACCTTC
TRBV4-2	.	TRBJ1-2	TRBD1	CASSQGQGDSGYTF	TGTGCCAGCAGCCAAGGACAGGGGGACAGCGGCTACACCTTC
TRBV5-4	.	TRBJ2-4	TRBD1	CASSWTGEGLDF	TGTGCCAGCAGCTGGACAGGGGAGGGGTTGGACTTC
TRBV10-2	.	TRBJ2-7	.	CASSESGGRGYEQYF	TGCGCCAGCAGTGAGTCCGGGGGGCGAGGGTACGAGCAGTACTTC
TRBV9	.	TRBJ1-1	.	CASSTTGFLDTEAFF	TGTGCCAGCAGCACCACAGGGTTTTTGGACACTGAAGCTTTCTTT
TRBV15	.	TRBJ1-5	.	CATSRGGTPTLSNQPQHF	TGTGCCACCAGCAGAGGAGGGACTCCGACCCTTAGCAATCAGCCCCAGCATTTT
TRBV7-7	.	TRBJ2-1	.	CASSLSRDNEQFF	TGTGCCAGCAGTCTGTCGAGGGACAATGAGCAGTTCTTC
TRBV30	.	TRBJ1-4	TRBD1	CAWSGGTGTIEEKLFF	TGTGCCTGGAGCGGAGGGACAGGCACTATCGAAGAAAAACTGTTTTTT
TRBV18	.	TRBJ2-3	TRBD2	CASSPRASGRADTQYF	TGTGCCAGCTCACCAAGGGCTAGCGGGAGGGCAGATACGCAGTATTTT
TRBV6-6	.	TRBJ2-7	.	CASMTTWEQYF	TGTGCCAGCATGACGACGTGGGAGCAGTACTTC